The clone carrying this TCR beta chain was observed a few times. The data originate from a study of blood T cell repertoires in COVID-19. For the study at large: Sites across the United States, Italy and Spain contributed samples from acute and convalescent COVID-19. Sample material is recorded as cDNA or gDNA derived from T cells, B-cell-depleted T cells, or PBMCs.

CDR1 is SGDLS and CDR2 is YYNGEE in the germline V gene. The CDR3 length is 15 residues. V gave up 4 bases and J gave up 2 bases; unmatched junction bases: 6. As processed by the authors: Estimates of nucleated cell counts were drawn from the amplification of reference gene primers. The data were produced by immunoSEQ multiplex PCR, yet TCRdb's version contains in-frame clones alone and is incomplete. The DNA was the basis for D and trimming; V, J and clone size are from that table. The profile covers around 310,000 clones, with roughly 88% appearing a single time and around 5% taken by the ten largest.

This sequence joins TRBV9 and TRBJ2-7; 10 bases line up with TRBD1. This TCR was recovered from a man aged 30-40 years who had recovered from COVID-19. Sample: PBMCs or T cells enriched from blood (not recorded which). In DNA, the CDR3 is TGTGCCAGCAGCTCACGACAGGGGGCTACCTACGAGCAGTACTTC. Encoded protein: CASSSRQGATYEQYF.